This entry lists 25 T cell receptor beta chains sequenced from one sample in a study of neoadjuvant anti-PD-1 for oral cavity cancer. Sequencing was performed with immunoSEQ multiplex PCR; in TCRdb, only in-frame clones are kept and a portion is missing. The sample records 17,000 or so clones, roughly 69% being singletons. Sequences were derived from PBMCs, sampled before nivolumab (anti-PD-1) treatment. These receptors all stem from a person aged 35 to 85 with oral cavity squamous cell carcinoma.

The gene calls are TRBV28 and TRBJ1-5; no firm D call. Per the germline V gene, CDR1 is MDHEN and CDR2 is SYDVKM. With 7 bases removed from V and 2 bases from J, the gap between germline ends came to 15 bases. This CDR3 contains 15 residues. The CDR3 coding sequence is TGTGCCAGCATGATTTGGGGTAACGGCAATCAGCCCCAGCATTTT. Amino acid sequence: CASMIWGNGNQPQHF.

The J gene is TRBJ2-2, the V gene TRBV6-5; D unresolved. The CDR3 is 13 residues long. Germline assignment: CDR1 MNHEY and CDR2 SVGAGI. Trimming removed 7 bases at V and 7 bases at J, with 13 bases between. The CDR3 loop reads CASIGVYSGELFF. The CDR3 bases are TGTGCCAGCATTGGGGTATATAGCGGGGAGCTGTTTTTT.

This sequence joins TRBV11-3 and TRBJ2-3, with D tentatively TRBD1 (6 bases). Germline V gene sequence: CDR1 SGHNT, CDR2 YENEEA. V was shortened by 4 bases and J by 5 bases, with 16 bases between the two germline ends. This CDR3 has 15 amino acids. CDR3 coding DNA: TGTGCCAGCAGCTCCCAGGGGCACGGTGGAGATACGCAGTATTTT. Its translation: CASSSQGHGGDTQYF.

CDR3 residues: CASSSKGQPSYEQYF. DNA for the CDR3: TGTGCCAGCAGTTCAAAAGGACAGCCCTCCTACGAGCAGTACTTC. The rearrangement joins TRBV28 to TRBJ2-7, with D maybe TRBD1 (6 bases). CDR1 and CDR2 from the germline V gene are MDHEN and SYDVKM. CDR3 length: 15 amino acids. The V gene lost 4 bases and the J gene lost 0 bases, with 13 bases spanning the gap.

This clone was counted a few times. The rearrangement links TRBV2 to TRBJ1-3; the D gene is possibly TRBD1 (6 bases). Germline values: CDR1 SNHLY, CDR2 FYNNEI. The CDR3 covers 15 residues. V was trimmed by 4 bases and J by 0 bases, leaving 10 bases between them. The DNA of the CDR3 is TGTGCCAGCAGTGGTGGAGGGGGCTCTGGAAACACCATATATTTT. This gives the protein CASSGGGGSGNTIYF.

This clone was detected only a few times. CDR3 residues: CASSESWTVNTEAFF. In DNA, the CDR3 is TGTGCCAGCAGTGAATCGTGGACAGTGAACACTGAAGCTTTCTTT. V is TRBV6-1 and J is TRBJ1-1; a possible D gene is TRBD1 (6 bases). This CDR3 has 15 amino acids. Germline V gene lookup returns CDR1 MNHNS and CDR2 SASEGT. V lost 2 bases and J lost 0, with 10 bases in between.

The chain links TRBV4-1 to TRBJ2-6, with D perhaps matching TRBD1 (5 bases). Germline V CDR1 and CDR2: MGHRA, YSYEKL. The CDR3 is 16 residues long. The V and J ends lost 0 bases and 0 bases respectively, with 6 bases between them. CDR3 residues: CASSQDQGSGANVLTF. CDR3 sequence (DNA): TGCGCCAGCAGCCAAGATCAGGGCTCTGGGGCCAACGTCCTGACTTTC.

The rearrangement uses TRBV2 and TRBJ2-1; TRBD2 agrees at 7 bases. This CDR3 has 15 amino acids. J gave up 7 bases and V 7 bases, and 13 bases lay outside the gene matches. Germline values: CDR1 SNHLY, CDR2 FYNNEI. CDR3 residues: CASISNRLANNEQFF. For the CDR3, the DNA is TGTGCCAGCATTTCCAATCGACTAGCCAATAATGAGCAGTTCTTC.

This clone was counted once. The chain links TRBV6-1 to TRBJ2-7, with D tentatively TRBD1 or TRBD2 (5 bases each). This CDR3 spans 16 amino acids. Germline CDR1 MNHNS, CDR2 SASEGT. Trimming took off 2 bases at V and 7 bases at J, with 21 bases between the two ends. This CDR3 is CASSEPGRGRSGEQYF. CDR3 DNA sequence: TGTGCCAGCAGTGAACCGGGAAGGGGACGGAGTGGGGAGCAGTACTTC.

V usage is TRBV5-8 and J usage is TRBJ2-3; D is undetermined. The V gene lost 4 bases and the J gene lost 2 bases, with 8 bases spanning the gap. This CDR3 has 13 residues. Looked up from germline, CDR1 is SGHTS and CDR2 is YDEGEE. CDR3: CASSRQYTDTQYF. CDR3 coding DNA: TGTGCCAGCAGCCGCCAATACACAGATACGCAGTATTTT.

The chain joins TRBV4-2 to TRBJ1-3; D might be TRBD1 (5 bases). The CDR3 totals 17 residues. Germline values: CDR1 LGHNA, CDR2 YNFKEQ. Between the trimmed V and J ends, which lost 0 bases and 3 bases, there was a span of 15 bases. CDR3 sequence reads: CASSQDPEGQGGNTIYF. CDR3 bases: TGTGCCAGCAGCCAAGATCCCGAAGGGCAGGGTGGAAACACCATATATTTT.

The rearrangement uses TRBV9 and TRBJ2-5; no clear D. Germline V gene lookup returns CDR1 SGDLS and CDR2 YYNGEE. The ends were cut back, 0 bases at V and 5 bases at J, with 14 bases in the middle. This CDR3 comprises 15 residues. The CDR3 coding sequence is TGTGCCAGCAGCGTAGATTCCCGGGCGGTGGAGACCCAGTACTTC. Translated: CASSVDSRAVETQYF.

This chain connects TRBV19 to TRBJ2-6; D is perhaps TRBD1 (6 bases). Germline values: CDR1 LNHDA, CDR2 SQIVND (reference sequence). The CDR3 has 15 residues. The ends were cut back, 5 bases at V and 2 bases at J, with 10 bases in the middle. This CDR3 reads CASSQTGAGANVLTF. DNA for the CDR3: TGTGCCAGTAGTCAGACAGGAGCTGGGGCCAACGTCCTGACTTTC.

On this clone itself: A junction boundary mismatches the germline segment, possibly from a read error. The chain combines TRBV29-1 with TRBJ2-1; D might be TRBD2 (6 bases). Germline V lookup: CDR1 SQVTM, CDR2 ANQGSEA. The CDR3 sequence is 13 residues long. CDR3 sequence (DNA): TGCAGCGTGGACCCTAGCGCACTAGGGGAGCGGTTCTTC. As protein: CSVDPSALGERFF.

The chain combines TRBV7-3 with TRBJ1-1; 9 bases are a match to TRBD1. Losses at the gene ends were 4 bases for V and 2 bases for J; bases not matched to a gene: 11. CDR3 length: 17 residues. Per the germline V gene, CDR1 is SGHTA and CDR2 is FQGTGA. The CDR3 loop reads CASSSTGTGPPNTEAFF. CDR3 coding DNA: TGTGCCAGCAGCTCTACCGGGACAGGGCCCCCTAACACTGAAGCTTTCTTT.

The chain carries TRBV6-1 and TRBJ2-3; D remains unclear. This CDR3 is 13 amino acids long. From germline, CDR1 is MNHNS and CDR2 SASEGT. Deletions cut 2 bases from V and 2 bases from J, with 5 bases between. This CDR3 is CASSEFFTDTQYF. The DNA of the CDR3 is TGTGCCAGCAGTGAATTTTTCACAGATACGCAGTATTTT.

The CDR3 coding sequence is TGTGCCAGCAGCTTGGATCGATATGGCTACACCTTC. Its protein product is CASSLDRYGYTF. This chain links TRBV5-4 with TRBJ1-2; no definite D call. Between the trimmed V and J ends, which lost 0 bases and 5 bases, there was a span of 5 bases. The CDR3 runs 12 residues. Germline loops: CDR1 SGHNT, CDR2 YYREEE (reference sequence).

The chain uses TRBV5-1 and TRBJ2-1; D is undetermined. The CDR3 totals 13 residues. Germline loops: CDR1 SGHRS, CDR2 YFSETQ. V lost 4 bases and J lost 7, with 12 bases in between. Here the CDR3 reads CASSLGNQNEQFF. The DNA of the CDR3 is TGCGCCAGCAGCCTGGGGAATCAGAATGAGCAGTTCTTC.

CDR3 residues: CASSFYDSSMNTEAFF. The CDR3 DNA is TGCGCCAGCAGCTTCTACGACAGTTCCATGAACACTGAAGCTTTCTTT. The V and J genes are TRBV5-1 and TRBJ1-1; possible D gene TRBD1, 5 bases. V lost 2 bases and J lost 0, with 14 bases in between. The CDR3 consists of 16 residues. From germline, CDR1 is SGHRS and CDR2 YFSETQ. The whole variable domain, filled in from reference TRBV5-1 and TRBJ1-1, reads KAGVTQTPRYLIKTRGQQVTLSCSPISGHRSVSWYQQTPGQGLQFLFEYFSETQRNKGNFPGRFSGRQFSNSRSEMNVSTLELGDSALYLCASSFYDSSMNTEAFFGQGTRLTVV.

This rearrangement joins TRBV5-5 to TRBJ1-1; TRBD1 is a possible D gene (5 bases). Germline CDR1 and CDR2: SGHKS and YYEKEE (reference sequence). V lost 0 bases, J lost 7 bases, and 10 bases lay in between. The CDR3 totals 13 residues. The CDR3 nucleotides read TGTGCCAGCAGCTTGGGGACACGGCTTGAAGCTTTCTTT. This encodes CASSLGTRLEAFF. Together with reference TRBV5-5 and TRBJ1-1, the CDR3 gives the full variable domain: DAGVTQSPTHLIKTRGQQVTLRCSPISGHKSVSWYQQVLGQGPQFIFQYYEKEERGRGNFPDRFSARQFPNYSSELNVNALLLGDSALYLCASSLGTRLEAFFGQGTRLTVV.

V is TRBV6-6 and J is TRBJ1-1; tentatively, D is TRBD1 (5 bases). Germline assignment: CDR1 MNHNY and CDR2 SVGAGI (reference sequence). V lost 2 bases to trimming and J lost 4 bases, with 17 bases between them. This CDR3 is 16 amino acids long. CDR3 sequence reads: CASSYGRGGVTTEAFF. Written as DNA, the CDR3 is TGTGCCAGCAGTTACGGGAGGGGTGGGGTTACCACTGAAGCTTTCTTT.

The V gene is TRBV25-1, the J gene TRBJ2-7, with 9 nucleotides matching TRBD2. Germline V gene lookup returns CDR1 MGHDK and CDR2 SYGVNS. The CDR3 extends over 14 amino acids. V was clipped by 6 bases and J by 5 bases; unmatched bases: 8. DNA of the CDR3: TGTGCCAGCAGGGATAGCGGGAGTAGAGACGAGCAGTACTTC. Protein: CASRDSGSRDEQYF.

The chain recombines TRBV9 with TRBJ2-3; D perhaps matches TRBD2 (6 bases). CDR3 size: 16 residues. Germline lookup yields CDR1 SGDLS and CDR2 YYNGEE. V shed 4 bases and J shed 2 bases, with 17 bases lying between them. The CDR3 region is CASSPLGGDATDTQYF. The CDR3 DNA reads TGTGCCAGCAGCCCCCTGGGAGGAGACGCCACAGATACGCAGTATTTT.

This chain uses TRBV15 with TRBJ1-5, with D unresolved. The CDR3 consists of 14 residues. Germline CDR1 LNHNV, CDR2 YYDKDF (reference sequence). Trimming left V 3 bases short and J 2 bases short, with 8 bases between. Here the CDR3 reads CATSREWGNQPQHF. As DNA, the CDR3 is TGTGCCACCAGCAGGGAATGGGGCAATCAGCCCCAGCATTTT.

This clone appeared a few times. The chain uses TRBV7-2 and TRBJ1-1, with D possibly TRBD1 on 6 matching bases. The CDR3 has 16 amino acids. The V gene's germline CDR1 is SGHTA and CDR2 FQGNSA. V was shortened by 1 base and J by 0 bases, with 12 bases between the two germline ends. The CDR3 spells CASSLGPTGLNTEAFF. DNA of the CDR3: TGTGCCAGCAGCTTAGGTCCCACAGGGTTGAACACTGAAGCTTTCTTT.